The 2 T cell receptor beta chains in this list originate from one sample, sequenced in a study of T cell responses to AZD1222 COVID-19 vaccine. The table came from immunoSEQ multiplex PCR; TCRdb's copy has only in-frame clones and leaves some out. The sample carries 200,000 or so clones, around nine tenths recorded once. This specimen consisted of peripheral blood, obtained on day 0 of AZD1222 vaccination. These TCRs come from an adult in good health.

A few counts support this clone. The chain couples TRBV4-1 to TRBJ1-2; perhaps TRBD1 as D (6 bases). The CDR3 extends over 14 amino acids. V was shortened by 4 bases and J by 1 base, with 10 bases between the two germline ends. Germline V gives CDR1 MGHRA, CDR2 YSYEKL. In DNA form, the CDR3 reads TGCGCCAGCAGCCTCGGACAGCTTAACTATGGCTACACCTTC. Protein sequence: CASSLGQLNYGYTF.

This sequence joins TRBV5-4 and TRBJ2-2; D perhaps matches TRBD2 (6 bases). This CDR3 has 14 residues. Looked up from germline, CDR1 is SGHNT and CDR2 is YYREEE (reference sequence). Between the trimmed V and J ends, which lost 4 bases and 6 bases, there was a span of 13 bases. The CDR3 region has the DNA TGTGCCAGCAGCGGGCGTTGGGGGGCCGGGGAGCTGTTTTTT. It encodes CASSGRWGAGELFF.